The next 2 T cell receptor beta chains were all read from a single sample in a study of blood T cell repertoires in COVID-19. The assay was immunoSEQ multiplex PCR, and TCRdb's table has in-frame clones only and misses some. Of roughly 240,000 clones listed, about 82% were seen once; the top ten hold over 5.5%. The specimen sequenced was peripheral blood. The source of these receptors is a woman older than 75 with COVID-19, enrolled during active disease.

The CDR3 protein is CASTQGPKETQYF. The DNA for the CDR3 is TGCGCCAGCACCCAGGGCCCGAAAGAGACCCAGTACTTC. The J gene is TRBJ2-5, the V gene TRBV5-1; a weak D match, TRBD1 (5 bases). Germline V gene data show CDR1 as SGHRS and CDR2 as YFSETQ. CDR3 length: 13 amino acids. V was cut by 6 bases and J by 3 bases, with 12 bases left in between.

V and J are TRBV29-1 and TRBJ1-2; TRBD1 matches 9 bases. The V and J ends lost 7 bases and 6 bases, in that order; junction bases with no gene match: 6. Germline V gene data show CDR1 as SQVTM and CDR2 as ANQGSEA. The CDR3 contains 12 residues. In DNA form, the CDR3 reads TGCAGCGCGGGGACAGGGTTTAATGGCTACACCTTC. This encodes CSAGTGFNGYTF.